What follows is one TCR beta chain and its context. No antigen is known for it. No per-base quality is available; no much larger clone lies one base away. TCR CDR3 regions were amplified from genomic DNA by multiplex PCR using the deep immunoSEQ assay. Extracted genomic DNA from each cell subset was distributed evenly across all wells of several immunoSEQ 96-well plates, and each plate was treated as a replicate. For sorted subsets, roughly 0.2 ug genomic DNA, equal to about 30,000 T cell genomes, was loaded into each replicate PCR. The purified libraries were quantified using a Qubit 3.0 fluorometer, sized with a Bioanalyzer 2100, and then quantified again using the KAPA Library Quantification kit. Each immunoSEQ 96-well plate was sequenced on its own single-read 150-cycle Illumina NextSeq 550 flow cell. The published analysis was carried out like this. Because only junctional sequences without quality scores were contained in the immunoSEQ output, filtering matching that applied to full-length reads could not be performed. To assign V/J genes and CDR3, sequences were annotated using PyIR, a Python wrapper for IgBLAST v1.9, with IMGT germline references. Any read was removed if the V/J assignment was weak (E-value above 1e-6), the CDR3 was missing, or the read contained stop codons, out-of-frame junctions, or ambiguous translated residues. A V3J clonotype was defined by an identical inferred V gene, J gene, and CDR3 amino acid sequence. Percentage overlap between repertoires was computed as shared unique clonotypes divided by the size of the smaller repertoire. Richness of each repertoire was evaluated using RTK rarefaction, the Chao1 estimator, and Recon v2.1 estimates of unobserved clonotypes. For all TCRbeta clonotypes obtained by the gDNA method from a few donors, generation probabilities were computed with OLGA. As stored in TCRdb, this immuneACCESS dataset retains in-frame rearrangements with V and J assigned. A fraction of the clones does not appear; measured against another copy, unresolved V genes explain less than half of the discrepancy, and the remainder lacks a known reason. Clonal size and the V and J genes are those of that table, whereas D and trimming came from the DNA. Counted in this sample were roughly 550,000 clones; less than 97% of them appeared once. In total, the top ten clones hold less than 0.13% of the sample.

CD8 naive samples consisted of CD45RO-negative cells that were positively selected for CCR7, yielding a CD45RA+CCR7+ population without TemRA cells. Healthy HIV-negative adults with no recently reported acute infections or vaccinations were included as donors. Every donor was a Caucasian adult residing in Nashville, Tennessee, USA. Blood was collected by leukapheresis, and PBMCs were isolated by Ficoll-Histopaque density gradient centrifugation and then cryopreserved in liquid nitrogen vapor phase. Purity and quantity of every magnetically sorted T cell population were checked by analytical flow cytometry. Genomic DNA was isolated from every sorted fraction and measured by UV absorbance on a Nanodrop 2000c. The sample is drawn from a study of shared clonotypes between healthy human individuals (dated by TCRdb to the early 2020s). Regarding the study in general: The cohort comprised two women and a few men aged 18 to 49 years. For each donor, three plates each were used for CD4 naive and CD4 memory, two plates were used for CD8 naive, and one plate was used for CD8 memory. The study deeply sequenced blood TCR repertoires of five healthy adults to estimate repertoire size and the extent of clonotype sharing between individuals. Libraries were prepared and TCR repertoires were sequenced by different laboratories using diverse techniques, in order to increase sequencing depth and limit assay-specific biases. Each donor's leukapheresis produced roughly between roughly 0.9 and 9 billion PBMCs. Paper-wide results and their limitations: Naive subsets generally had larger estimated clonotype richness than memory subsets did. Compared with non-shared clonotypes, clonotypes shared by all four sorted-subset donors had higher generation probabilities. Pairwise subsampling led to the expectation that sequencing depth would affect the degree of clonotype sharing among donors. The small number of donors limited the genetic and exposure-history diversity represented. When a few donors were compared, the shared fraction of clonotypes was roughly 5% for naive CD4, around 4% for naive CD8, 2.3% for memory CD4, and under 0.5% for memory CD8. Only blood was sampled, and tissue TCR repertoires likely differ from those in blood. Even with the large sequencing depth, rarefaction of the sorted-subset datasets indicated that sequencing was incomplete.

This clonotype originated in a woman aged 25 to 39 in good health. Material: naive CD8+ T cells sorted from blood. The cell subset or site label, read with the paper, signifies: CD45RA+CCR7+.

The DNA reads TGTGCCAGCAGCTTAGACAGGGCACCAACCTACGAGCAGTACTTC. Its translation reads: CASSLDRAPTYEQYF. This sequence uses TRBV7-6 and TRBJ2-7, with TRBD1 perhaps the D gene, on 6 matching bases. From its cysteine to its phenylalanine, the CDR3 spans 15 amino acids. CDR3 DNA is the only sequence kept; it has 45 bases, read in frame from the first base. Looking up the germline V gene yields CDR1 SGHVS and CDR2 FNYEAQ. V loses 1 base, J loses 2 bases, and the germline ends lie 12 bases apart.